These 14 T cell receptor beta chains came from one sample sequenced in a study of blood T cell repertoires in COVID-19. Repertoires were generated with immunoSEQ multiplex PCR, while TCRdb's copy carries only in-frame clones and drops some. The repertoire holds hundreds of thousands of clones, around 84% seen once, with about 4.1% in the top ten. Sequenced input: PBMCs or T cells enriched from blood (not recorded which). The receptors come from a man younger than 45 who had recovered from COVID-19.

This chain uses TRBV5-1 with TRBJ1-2; 9 bases are shared with TRBD1. Trimming cost V 4 bases and J 2 bases; bases outside gene matches: 3. Germline CDR1 SGHRS, CDR2 YFSETQ. The CDR3 is 14 residues long. CDR3 coding DNA: TGCGCCAGCAGCGCCGGGACAGGGAACTATGGCTACACCTTC. Translated, it gives CASSAGTGNYGYTF.

The genes are TRBV7-9 and TRBJ2-7; 8 bases align to TRBD1. The CDR3 extends over 15 amino acids. With 5 bases clipped from V and 3 bases from J, the junction kept 9 bases outside the gene matches. Germline V gene lookup returns CDR1 SEHNR and CDR2 FQNEAQ (reference sequence). CDR3 DNA sequence: TGTGCCAGCAGCGACCCTGGACAGGGTTTCTACGAGCAGTACTTC. Its protein is CASSDPGQGFYEQYF.

CDR3 protein: CASSPGTSGADTQYF. For the CDR3, the DNA is TGTGCCAGCAGCCCCGGGACTAGCGGAGCAGATACGCAGTATTTT. The rearrangement uses TRBV5-6 and TRBJ2-3; 11 nucleotides line up with TRBD2. Germline CDR1 is SGHDT and CDR2 is YYEEEE. V lost 4 bases and J lost 4; bases outside the gene matches: 5. This CDR3 has 15 residues. The complete variable domain, with remaining parts taken from reference TRBV5-6 and TRBJ2-3, reads DAGVTQSPTHLIKTRGQQVTLRCSPKSGHDTVSWYQQALGQGPQFIFQYYEEEERQRGNFPDRFSGHQFPNYSSELNVNALLLGDSALYLCASSPGTSGADTQYFGPGTRLTVL.

This clone was detected only once. This chain links TRBV5-6 with TRBJ2-2; possible D gene TRBD2, 5 bases. The CDR3 runs 15 residues. The germline CDR1 and CDR2 sequences are SGHDT and YYEEEE. The V end was cut by 4 bases, the J end by 4 bases, with 14 bases between. For the CDR3, the DNA is TGTGCCAGCAGCACGACGAGGGCCCCCACCGGGGAGCTGTTTTTT. Encoded protein: CASSTTRAPTGELFF. Complete variable domain (other parts from reference TRBV5-6 and TRBJ2-2): DAGVTQSPTHLIKTRGQQVTLRCSPKSGHDTVSWYQQALGQGPQFIFQYYEEEERQRGNFPDRFSGHQFPNYSSELNVNALLLGDSALYLCASSTTRAPTGELFFGEGSRLTVL.

The V and J genes are TRBV6-5 and TRBJ2-7; D is perhaps TRBD2 (6 bases). With 6 bases removed from V and 5 bases from J, the gap between germline ends came to 14 bases. The germline gives CDR1 MNHEY, CDR2 SVGAGI. This CDR3 region has 13 residues. CDR3 sequence: CASSPAGSHEQYF. Written as DNA, the CDR3 is TGTGCCAGCAGCCCCGCGGGGTCCCACGAGCAGTACTTC.

The rearrangement joins TRBV23-1 to TRBJ1-2; 10 nucleotides align to TRBD1. TRBV23-1 is recorded as an ORF, its role being uncertain. The CDR3 extends over 15 amino acids. V shed 4 bases and J 3 bases; nucleotides not matched to a gene: 5. CDR3 amino acids: CASSLDRGLDYGYTF. CDR3 DNA: TGCGCCAGCAGTCTAGACAGGGGGCTCGACTATGGCTACACCTTC.

DNA of the CDR3: TGTGCCAGCAGCCAAGATGCCCCGGAGGAGAGGGCTGGTTGGCATACGCAGTATTTT. This translates into CASSQDAPEERAGWHTQYF. This chain uses TRBV4-2 with TRBJ2-3; D may be TRBD2 (5 bases). Germline V CDR1 and CDR2: LGHNA, YNFKEQ. V lost 0 bases and J lost 7, with 26 bases in between. The CDR3 runs 19 residues.

The chain is built from TRBV10-3 and TRBJ2-5; 9 bases fit TRBD2. With V trimmed by 4 bases and J by 4 bases, 4 bases remained unmatched. The CDR3 loop spans 14 amino acids. The germline CDR1 and CDR2 sequences are ENHRY and SYGVKD. For the CDR3, the DNA is TGTGCCATCAGTGTTGCGGGAGGGCGAGAGACCCAGTACTTC. Amino acids: CAISVAGGRETQYF.

The V and J genes are TRBV9 and TRBJ2-1, with TRBD2 matching 7 bases. CDR1 and CDR2 (germline): SGDLS, YYNGEE. With 2 bases clipped from V and 9 bases from J, the junction kept 8 bases outside the gene matches. This CDR3 is 14 amino acids long. The CDR3 bases are TGTGCCAGCAGCGTTCGGGGGGATAACACTGAGCAGTTCTTC. Its translation: CASSVRGDNTEQFF.

The V gene is TRBV5-4, the J gene TRBJ1-4, with D unresolved. The V end was cut by 0 bases, the J end by 10 bases, with 10 bases between. The CDR3 loop spans 13 amino acids. The germline CDR1 and CDR2 sequences are SGHNT and YYREEE (reference sequence). Here the CDR3 reads CASSLAGRGKLFF. The DNA of the CDR3 is TGTGCCAGCAGCTTGGCAGGACGGGGAAAACTGTTTTTT.

The chain links TRBV5-1 to TRBJ1-1; 8 bases map to TRBD1. CDR3 length: 14 amino acids. The trim removed 4 bases at V and 0 bases at J, leaving 2 bases unmatched. Germline values: CDR1 SGHRS, CDR2 YFSETQ. The CDR3 protein is CASSRTGLNTEAFF. Here the CDR3 DNA reads TGCGCCAGCAGCCGGACAGGGTTGAACACTGAAGCTTTCTTT.

The chain uses TRBV30 and TRBJ2-7; 7 bases match TRBD2. Germline loops: CDR1 GTSNPN, CDR2 SVGIG (reference sequence). CDR3 size: 15 residues. V dropped 3 bases and J dropped 8; count of bases not matched to a gene: 16. The CDR3 reads CAWSVLGLGGQQQYF. The CDR3 DNA follows: TGTGCCTGGAGCGTACTGGGTTTGGGAGGGCAGCAGCAGTACTTC.

The chain recombines TRBV18 with TRBJ2-1, with TRBD1 as a possible D gene (5 bases). Per germline, CDR1 KGHSH and CDR2 LQKENI. This CDR3 is built from 14 residues. V was cut by 3 bases and J by 5 bases, with 11 bases left in between. CDR3 amino acids: CASSPQGFNNEQFF. The CDR3 nucleotides read TGTGCCAGCTCACCGCAGGGATTTAACAATGAGCAGTTCTTC.

The rearrangement uses TRBV9 and TRBJ2-5; TRBD1 aligns across 8 bases. In germline, CDR1 is SGDLS, CDR2 YYNGEE. The junction had 6 bases not matched to a gene; V was cut back by 0 bases and J by 5 bases. The CDR3 extends over 15 amino acids. The CDR3 protein is CASSVAQGAWETQYF. Here the CDR3 DNA reads TGTGCCAGCAGCGTAGCCCAGGGGGCCTGGGAGACCCAGTACTTC.